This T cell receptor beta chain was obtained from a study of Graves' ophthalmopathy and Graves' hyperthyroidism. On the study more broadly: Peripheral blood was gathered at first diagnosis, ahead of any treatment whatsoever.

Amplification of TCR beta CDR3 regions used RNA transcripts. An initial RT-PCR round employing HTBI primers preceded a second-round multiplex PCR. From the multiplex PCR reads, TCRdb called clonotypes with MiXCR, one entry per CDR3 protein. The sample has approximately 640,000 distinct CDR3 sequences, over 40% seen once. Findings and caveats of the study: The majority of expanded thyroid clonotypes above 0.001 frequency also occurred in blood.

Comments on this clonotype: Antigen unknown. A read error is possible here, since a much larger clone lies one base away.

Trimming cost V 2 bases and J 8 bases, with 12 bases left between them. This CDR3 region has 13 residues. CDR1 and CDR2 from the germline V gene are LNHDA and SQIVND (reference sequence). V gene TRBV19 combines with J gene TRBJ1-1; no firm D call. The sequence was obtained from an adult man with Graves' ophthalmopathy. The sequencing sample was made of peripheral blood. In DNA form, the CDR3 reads TGTGCCAGTAGTATATACCCGGCCTTGGAAGCTTTCTTT. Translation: CASSIYPALEAFF. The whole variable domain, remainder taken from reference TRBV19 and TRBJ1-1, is DGGITQSPKYLFRKEGQNVTLSCEQNLNHDAMYWYRQDPGQGLRLIYYSQIVNDFQKGDIAEGYSVSREKKESFPLTVTSAQKNPTAFYLCASSIYPALEAFFGQGTRLTVV.